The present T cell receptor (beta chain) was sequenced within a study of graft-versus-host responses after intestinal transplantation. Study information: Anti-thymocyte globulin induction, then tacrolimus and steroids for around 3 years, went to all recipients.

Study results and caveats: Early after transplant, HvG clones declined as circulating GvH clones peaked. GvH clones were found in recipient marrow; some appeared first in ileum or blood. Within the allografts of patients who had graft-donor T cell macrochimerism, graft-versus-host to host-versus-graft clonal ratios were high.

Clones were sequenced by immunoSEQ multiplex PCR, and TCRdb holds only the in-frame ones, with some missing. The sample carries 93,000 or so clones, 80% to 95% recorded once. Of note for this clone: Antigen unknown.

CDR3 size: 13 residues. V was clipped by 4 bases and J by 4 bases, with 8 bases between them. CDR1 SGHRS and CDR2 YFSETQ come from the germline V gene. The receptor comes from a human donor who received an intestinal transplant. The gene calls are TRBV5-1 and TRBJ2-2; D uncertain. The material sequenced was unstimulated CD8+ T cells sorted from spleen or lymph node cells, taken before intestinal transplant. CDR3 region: CASSNSTTGELFF. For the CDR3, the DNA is TGCGCCAGCAGCAACTCGACCACCGGGGAGCTGTTTTTT.